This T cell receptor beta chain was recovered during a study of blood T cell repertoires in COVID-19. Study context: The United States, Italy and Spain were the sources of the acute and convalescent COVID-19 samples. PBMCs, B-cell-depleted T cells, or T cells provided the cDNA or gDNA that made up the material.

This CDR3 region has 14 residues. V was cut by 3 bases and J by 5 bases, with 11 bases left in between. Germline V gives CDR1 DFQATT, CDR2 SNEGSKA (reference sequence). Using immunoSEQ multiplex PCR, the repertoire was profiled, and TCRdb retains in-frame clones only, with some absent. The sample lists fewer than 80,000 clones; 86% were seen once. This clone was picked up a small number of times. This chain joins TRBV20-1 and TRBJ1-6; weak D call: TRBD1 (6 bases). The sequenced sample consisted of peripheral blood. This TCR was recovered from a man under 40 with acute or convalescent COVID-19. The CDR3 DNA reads TGCAGTGCTAGTCAGGGGCTCGATAATTCACCCCTCCACTTT. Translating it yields CSASQGLDNSPLHF.